Below, one T cell receptor beta chain is given with its context. Antigen unknown. TCRdb reprocessed the reads with MiXCR, giving one entry per CDR3 protein. The data show around 81,000 distinct CDR3 sequences, with approximately 39% seen just once and 85% to 95% held by the top ten. This sample was taken from a study of T cell repertoires in cytomegalovirus infection. The germline V gene has CDR1 SGHAT and CDR2 FQNNGV. The length of the CDR3 is 15 residues. V lost 3 bases to trimming and J lost 0 bases, with 12 bases between them. The specimen comprised CD8+ T cells from cultured PBMCs, sampled from culture after CMV antigen stimulation. The TCR comes from a human donor in good health (CMV status not recorded). Some clones in this sample may be carry-over from other donors' samples. The chain employs TRBV11-2 and TRBJ2-7; D is undetermined. The CDR3 coding sequence is TGTGCCAGCAGCTTCGAAGGGCCGTACTCCTACGAGCAGTACTTC. Amino acid sequence: CASSFEGPYSYEQYF.